This T cell receptor (beta chain) stems from a study of cytomegalovirus exposure and HLA in healthy donors. CDR3 size: 16 residues. CDR1 and CDR2 (germline): MNHEY, SMNVEV (reference sequence). V shed 5 bases, J shed 3 bases, and the junction held 10 bases outside the gene matches. Details on this clone: The antigen remains undetermined.

Amplification used 60 Vbeta primers and 13 Jbeta primers. TCRdb keeps only in-frame clones here, not all; method: immunoSEQ multiplex PCR. This sample carries about 160,000 clones, approximately 79% of them seen once, and the ten largest clones take about 4.6%. Study conclusions and caveats: Later analysis placed DRB1 highest and HLA-C lowest in TCR association rates, which differed by HLA locus. A likely sequencing artifact accounted for one observed cluster of highly shared sequence variants. The study listed under 200 cytomegalovirus-associated TCR beta chains.

Source material: PBMCs. The TCR was taken from a man aged 40-49 years in good health and CMV-seronegative. The chain links TRBV27 to TRBJ1-5; 7 bases fit TRBD1. The CDR3 sequence: CASSPLTGFVNQPQHF. The DNA for the CDR3 is TGTGCCAGCAGTCCGCTGACAGGGTTTGTCAATCAGCCCCAGCATTTT.